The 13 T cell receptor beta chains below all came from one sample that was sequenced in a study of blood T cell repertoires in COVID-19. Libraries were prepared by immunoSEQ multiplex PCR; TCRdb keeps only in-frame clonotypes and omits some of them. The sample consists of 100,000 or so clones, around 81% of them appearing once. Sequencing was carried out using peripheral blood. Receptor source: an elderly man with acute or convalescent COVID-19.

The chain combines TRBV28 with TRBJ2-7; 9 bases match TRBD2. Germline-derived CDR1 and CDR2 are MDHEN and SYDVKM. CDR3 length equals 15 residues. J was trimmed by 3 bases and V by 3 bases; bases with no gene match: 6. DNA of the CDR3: TGTGCCAGCAGTTTTCTACTAGCGGGCCACTACGAGCAGTACTTC. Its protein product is CASSFLLAGHYEQYF.

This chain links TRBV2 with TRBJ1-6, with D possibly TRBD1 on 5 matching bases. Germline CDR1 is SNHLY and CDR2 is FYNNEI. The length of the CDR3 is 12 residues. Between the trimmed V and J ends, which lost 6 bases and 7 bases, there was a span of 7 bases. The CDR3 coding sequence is TGTGCCAGCAGCAGGGCCAATTCACCCCTCCACTTT. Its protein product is CASSRANSPLHF.

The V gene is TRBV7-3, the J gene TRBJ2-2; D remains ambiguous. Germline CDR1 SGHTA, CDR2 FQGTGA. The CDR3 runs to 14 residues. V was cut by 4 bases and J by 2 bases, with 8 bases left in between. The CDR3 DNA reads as TGTGCCAGCAGCTCACAATCCAACACCGGGGAGCTGTTTTTT. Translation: CASSSQSNTGELFF.

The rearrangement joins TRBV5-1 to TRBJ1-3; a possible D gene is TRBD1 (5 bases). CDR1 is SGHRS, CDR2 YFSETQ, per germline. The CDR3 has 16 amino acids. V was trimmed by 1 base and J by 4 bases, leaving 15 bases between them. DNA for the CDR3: TGCGCCAGCAGCTTGTCGCCAGGGTTATCCGGAAACACCATATATTTT. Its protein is CASSLSPGLSGNTIYF.

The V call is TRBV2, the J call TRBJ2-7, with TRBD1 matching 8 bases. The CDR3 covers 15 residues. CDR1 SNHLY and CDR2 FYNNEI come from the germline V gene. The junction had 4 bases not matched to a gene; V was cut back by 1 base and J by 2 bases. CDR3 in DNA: TGTGCCAGCAGTGAAGGGACAGGGATAGCCTACGAGCAGTACTTC. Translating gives CASSEGTGIAYEQYF. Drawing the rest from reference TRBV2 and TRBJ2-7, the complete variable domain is EPEVTQTPSHQVTQMGQEVILRCVPISNHLYFYWYRQILGQKVEFLVSFYNNEISEKSEIFDDQFSVERPDGSNFTLKIRSTKLEDSAMYFCASSEGTGIAYEQYFGPGTRLTVT.

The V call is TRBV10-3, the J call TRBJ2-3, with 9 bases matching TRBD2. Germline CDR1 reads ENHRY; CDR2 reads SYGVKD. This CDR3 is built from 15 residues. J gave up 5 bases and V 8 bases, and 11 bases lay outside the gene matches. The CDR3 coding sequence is TGTGCCATCCTGGGGGGCGGGAGGGCTGGAGATACGCAGTATTTT. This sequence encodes CAILGGGRAGDTQYF.

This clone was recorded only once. CDR3 sequence: CASIPAGTGGLEYGYTF. The CDR3 bases are TGTGCCAGCATCCCCGCCGGGACAGGGGGTTTAGAGTATGGCTACACCTTC. The J gene is TRBJ1-2, the V gene TRBV7-9; 11 bases match TRBD1. The CDR3 has 17 residues. Per the germline V gene, CDR1 is SEHNR and CDR2 is FQNEAQ (reference sequence). V lost 7 bases, J lost 5 bases, and 15 bases stayed unmatched.

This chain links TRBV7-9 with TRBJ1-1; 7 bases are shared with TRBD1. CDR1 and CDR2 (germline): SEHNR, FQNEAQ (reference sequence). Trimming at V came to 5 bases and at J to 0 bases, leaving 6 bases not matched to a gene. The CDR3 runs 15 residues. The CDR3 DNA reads TGTGCCAGCAGCACGGGACAGATGATGAACACTGAAGCTTTCTTT. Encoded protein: CASSTGQMMNTEAFF.

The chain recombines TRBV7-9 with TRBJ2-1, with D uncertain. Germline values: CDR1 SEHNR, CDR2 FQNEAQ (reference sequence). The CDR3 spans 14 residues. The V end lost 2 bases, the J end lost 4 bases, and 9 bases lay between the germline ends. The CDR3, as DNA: TGTGCCAGCAGCTTATGGCAGAATTACAATGAGCAGTTCTTC. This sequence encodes CASSLWQNYNEQFF. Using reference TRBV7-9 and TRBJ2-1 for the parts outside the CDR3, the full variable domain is DTGVSQNPRHKITKRGQNVTFRCDPISEHNRLYWYRQTLGQGPEFLTYFQNEAQLEKSRLLSDRFSAERPKGSFSTLEIQRTEQGDSAMYLCASSLWQNYNEQFFGPGTRLTVL.

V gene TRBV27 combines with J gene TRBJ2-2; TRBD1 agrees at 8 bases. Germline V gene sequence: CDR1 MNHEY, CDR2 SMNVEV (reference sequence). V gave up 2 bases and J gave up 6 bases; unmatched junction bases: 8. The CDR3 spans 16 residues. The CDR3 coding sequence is TGTGCCAGCAGTTTAAAACAGGGGGTAATATCCGGGGAGCTGTTTTTT. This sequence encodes CASSLKQGVISGELFF.

As DNA, the CDR3 is TGTGCCAGCAGCTTATACGGGTTCGGAGAGACCCAGTACTTC. Encoded protein: CASSLYGFGETQYF. V and J are TRBV7-3 and TRBJ2-5; no clear D. This CDR3 is 14 amino acids long. The ends were cut back, 2 bases at V and 4 bases at J, with 11 bases in the middle. Germline V gene sequence: CDR1 SGHTA, CDR2 FQGTGA.

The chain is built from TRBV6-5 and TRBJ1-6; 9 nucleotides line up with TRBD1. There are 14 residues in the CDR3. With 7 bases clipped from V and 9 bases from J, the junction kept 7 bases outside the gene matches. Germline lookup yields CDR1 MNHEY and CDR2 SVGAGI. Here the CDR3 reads CASIGTGLISPLHF. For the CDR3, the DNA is TGTGCCAGCATTGGGACAGGGTTAATTTCACCCCTCCACTTT.

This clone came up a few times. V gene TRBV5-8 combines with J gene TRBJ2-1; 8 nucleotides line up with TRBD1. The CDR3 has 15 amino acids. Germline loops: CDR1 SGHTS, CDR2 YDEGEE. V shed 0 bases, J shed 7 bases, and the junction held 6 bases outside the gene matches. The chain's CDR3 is CASSLDRGYRNEQFF. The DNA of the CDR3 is TGTGCCAGCAGCTTGGACAGGGGGTATCGGAATGAGCAGTTCTTC.